Shown below are 30 T cell receptor beta chains from a single sample sequenced in a study of cytomegalovirus exposure and HLA in healthy donors. 13 Jbeta primers and 60 Vbeta primers were used for the PCR. Repertoires were generated with immunoSEQ multiplex PCR, while TCRdb's copy carries only in-frame clones and drops some. The table has some 130,000 clones, about 80% seen once. Sequenced material: PBMCs. The receptors were sampled from a man in his forties in good health and CMV-seropositive.

V usage is TRBV29-1 and J usage is TRBJ1-2; unclear D gene. The germline CDR1 and CDR2 sequences are SQVTM and ANQGSEA. Trimming removed 4 bases at V and 10 bases at J, with 10 bases between. The CDR3 has 10 residues. CDR3 nucleotide sequence: TGCAGCGTTGTCAGTGGAGACTACACCTTC. Translated, it gives CSVVSGDYTF. Combining the CDR3 with reference TRBV29-1 and TRBJ1-2 gives the whole variable domain SAVISQKPSRDICQRGTSLTIQCQVDSQVTMMFWYRQQPGQSLTLIATANQGSEATYESGFVIDKFPISRPNLTFSTLTVSNMSPEDSSIYLCSVVSGDYTFGSGTRLTVV.

The rearrangement joins TRBV6-4 to TRBJ1-1; 8 nucleotides match TRBD1. Germline-derived CDR1 and CDR2 are MRHNA and SNTAGT. The CDR3 totals 15 residues. V was pared by 3 bases and J by 4 bases, with 7 bases of the junction left unmatched. The CDR3 DNA follows: TGTGCCAGCAGTGAACAACAGGGGGTTGCCACTGAAGCTTTCTTT. This gives the protein CASSEQQGVATEAFF.

The J gene is TRBJ2-5, the V gene TRBV6-5; D not certain. This CDR3 comprises 11 residues. The V end was cut by 4 bases, the J end by 5 bases, with 5 bases between. CDR1 MNHEY and CDR2 SVGAGI come from the germline V gene. CDR3 residues: CASSLRETQYF. Written as DNA, the CDR3 is TGTGCCAGCAGTTTGAGGGAGACCCAGTACTTC.

The chain is built from TRBV7-9 and TRBJ2-5; 7 bases line up with TRBD1. Germline CDR1 SEHNR, CDR2 FQNEAQ (reference sequence). The CDR3 length is 13 residues. V gave up 5 bases and J gave up 5 bases; unmatched junction bases: 5. CDR3 region: CASSLTGLETQYF. CDR3 in DNA: TGTGCCAGCAGCCTGACAGGGCTGGAGACCCAGTACTTC.

Turning to this clone: In the same sample, other DNA sequences code for this CDR3. The chain couples TRBV4-1 to TRBJ1-2, with D maybe TRBD1 (6 bases). The CDR3 consists of 13 residues. The germline CDR1 and CDR2 sequences are MGHRA and YSYEKL. Trimming left V 6 bases short and J 8 bases short, with 16 bases between. The CDR3 loop is CASRNTGLEGYTF. The CDR3 DNA is TGCGCCAGCAGGAATACAGGGTTGGAGGGCTACACCTTC.

CDR3 sequence: CASSLSLVGDRDNSPLHF. In nucleotides, the CDR3 is TGTGCCAGCAGTTTATCACTGGTGGGGGACAGGGATAATTCACCCCTCCACTTT. The chain has TRBV27 and TRBJ1-6; TRBD1 aligns across 9 bases. CDR1 and CDR2 (germline): MNHEY, SMNVEV (reference sequence). This CDR3 is 18 amino acids long. V lost 0 bases and J lost 5; bases outside the gene matches: 8.

The rearrangement uses TRBV6-9 and TRBJ2-7, with 8 nucleotides matching TRBD2. Germline loops: CDR1 MNHGY, CDR2 SVAAGI. V was clipped by 2 bases and J by 7 bases; unmatched bases: 10. This CDR3 is built from 15 residues. The CDR3 nucleotides read TGTGCCAGCAGTTATCACCCGGGAGGGCCGGGGGAGCAGTACTTC. Translating it yields CASSYHPGGPGEQYF.

The chain couples TRBV19 to TRBJ1-2; the D is unclear. CDR1 is LNHDA and CDR2 is SQIVND in the germline V gene (reference sequence). This CDR3 has 14 residues. V lost 4 bases, J lost 1 base, and 10 bases lay in between. CDR3 sequence: CASSTGRDNYGYTF. The CDR3 nucleotides read TGTGCCAGTAGTACCGGACGGGATAACTATGGCTACACCTTC.

The rearrangement joins TRBV9 to TRBJ2-1; 8 bases line up with TRBD1. Germline V lookup: CDR1 SGDLS, CDR2 YYNGEE. The CDR3 is 13 amino acids. With 4 bases clipped from V and 8 bases from J, the junction kept 5 bases outside the gene matches. The CDR3 coding sequence is TGTGCCAGCAGCATCCTGACAGGGGATGAGCAGTTCTTC. This translates into CASSILTGDEQFF. Looking up the rest from reference TRBV9 and TRBJ2-1 gives the full variable domain: DSGVTQTPKHLITATGQRVTLRCSPRSGDLSVYWYQQSLDQGLQFLIQYYNGEERAKGNILERFSAQQFPDLHSELNLSSLELGDSALYFCASSILTGDEQFFGPGTRLTVL.

Comments on this clone: A read error may account for a junction end that differs from germline. The genes are TRBV5-1 and TRBJ2-1, with 14 bases aligning to TRBD2. The length of the CDR3 is 17 residues. Germline V lookup: CDR1 SGHRS, CDR2 YFSETQ. The CDR3 protein is CASSLPGLAGESNAQFF. Here the CDR3 DNA reads TGCGCCAGCAGCTTACCGGGACTAGCGGGGGAATCCAATGCGCAGTTCTTC.

This clone appeared a few times. In nucleotides, the CDR3 is TGTGCCAGCAGTTACGTAGGAGGTGGGGCCAACGTCCTGACTTTC. Translating it yields CASSYVGGGANVLTF. The chain joins TRBV6-5 to TRBJ2-6; a weak D match, TRBD2 (5 bases). V lost 2 bases to trimming and J lost 3 bases, with 8 bases between them. This CDR3 comprises 15 residues. CDR1 MNHEY and CDR2 SVGAGI come from the germline V gene.

The V and J genes are TRBV27 and TRBJ1-1; D is perhaps TRBD1 (6 bases). V was trimmed by 9 bases and J by 1 base, leaving 21 bases between them. Per germline, CDR1 MNHEY and CDR2 SMNVEV (reference sequence). CDR3 length: 16 amino acids. CDR3 in DNA: TGTGCCAGTAGAGGGGGGACTACCCTAACGAACACTGAAGCTTTCTTT. Protein sequence: CASRGGTTLTNTEAFF.

V is TRBV6-1 and J is TRBJ2-3; tentatively, D is TRBD2 (5 bases). CDR1 and CDR2 from the germline V gene are MNHNS and SASEGT. Trimming shortened V by 6 bases and J by 0 bases, and 13 bases separated the two germline ends. CDR3 length: 15 residues. For the CDR3, the DNA is TGTGCCAGCAGCTCCGAGGGATATAGCACAGATACGCAGTATTTT. It translates to CASSSEGYSTDTQYF.

V usage is TRBV9 and J usage is TRBJ2-3, with 11 bases that match TRBD2. After removal of 4 bases from V and 2 bases from J, the junction contained 15 bases not matched to a gene. In germline, CDR1 is SGDLS, CDR2 YYNGEE. This CDR3 spans 19 amino acids. CDR3 sequence (DNA): TGTGCCAGCAGCCCGGGACTAGCGGTCGTTCCCCCCCTCACAGATACGCAGTATTTT. This codes for CASSPGLAVVPPLTDTQYF.

CDR3: CASSPTEREGQYF. The CDR3, as DNA: TGTGCCAGCAGCCCGACTGAGCGGGAGGGGCAGTACTTC. The chain employs TRBV7-9 and TRBJ2-7, with TRBD2 matching over 10 bases. V lost 5 bases to trimming and J lost 9 bases; unmatched junction nucleotides: 7. The CDR3 runs to 13 residues. Per the germline V gene, CDR1 is SEHNR and CDR2 is FQNEAQ (reference sequence).

This chain links TRBV6-4 with TRBJ2-2; 8 bases fit TRBD1. V trimming: 10 bases; J trimming: 3 bases; junction bases outside the gene matches: 10. The CDR3 covers 15 residues. CDR1 and CDR2 from the germline V gene are MRHNA and SNTAGT. This CDR3 reads CAISADRAYTGELFF. The CDR3 nucleotides are TGTGCCATCTCGGCGGACAGGGCGTACACCGGGGAGCTGTTTTTT.

In DNA, the CDR3 is TGCGCCAGCAGCTGGGGGACTTACAATGAGCAGTTCTTC. Encoded protein: CASSWGTYNEQFF. The chain uses TRBV5-1 and TRBJ2-1; a possible D gene is TRBD2 (6 bases). The germline V gene encodes CDR1 SGHRS and CDR2 YFSETQ. V was cut by 3 bases and J by 4 bases, with 8 bases left in between. CDR3 size: 13 residues.

The chain joins TRBV18 to TRBJ1-2, with D possibly matching TRBD1 (6 bases). The CDR3 extends over 13 amino acids. The ends were cut back, 3 bases at V and 5 bases at J, with 10 bases in the middle. Looked up from germline, CDR1 is KGHSH and CDR2 is LQKENI. CDR3 loop: CASSPTGGYGYTF. CDR3 coding DNA: TGTGCCAGCTCACCGACAGGCGGATATGGCTACACCTTC.

The CDR3 bases are TGTGCCAGCAGCTTTACAGGGAACACAGATACGCAGTATTTT. Translating it yields CASSFTGNTDTQYF. V usage is TRBV7-9 and J usage is TRBJ2-3; the D gene is possibly TRBD1 (6 bases). Germline V CDR1 and CDR2: SEHNR, FQNEAQ (reference sequence). V lost 3 bases, J lost 2 bases, and 9 bases lay in between. This CDR3 has 14 residues.

The CDR3 reads CASSRTGNSPLHF. CDR3 bases: TGTGCCAGCAGCCGAACAGGGAATTCACCCCTCCACTTT. The chain combines TRBV6-5 with TRBJ1-6; D is possibly TRBD1 (6 bases). V lost 6 bases, J lost 7 bases, and 10 bases lay in between. The CDR3 has 13 amino acids. Germline V lookup: CDR1 MNHEY, CDR2 SVGAGI.

The chain links TRBV19 to TRBJ1-2; the D gene is possibly TRBD1 (6 bases). The CDR3 runs to 15 residues. The germline V gene has CDR1 LNHDA and CDR2 SQIVND (reference sequence). V shed 7 bases and J shed 6 bases, with 21 bases lying between them. The CDR3 here is CASTSGQFDSDGYTF. The CDR3 nucleotides read TGTGCCAGTACCTCCGGACAGTTCGATTCGGATGGCTACACCTTC.

About this clone: One end of the junction does not line up with germline, which may come from a read error. The V and J genes are TRBV11-2 and TRBJ2-4; TRBD2 agrees at 8 bases. The CDR3 consists of 12 residues. Germline V CDR1 and CDR2: SGHAT, FQNNGV. This CDR3 is CASSLDWTSLNF. CDR3 DNA: TGTGCCAGCAGCTTAGATTGGACTAGCCTGAACTTC.

The chain is built from TRBV2 and TRBJ1-1; 8 bases fit TRBD1. Germline-derived CDR1 and CDR2 are SNHLY and FYNNEI. The CDR3 extends over 14 amino acids. J lost 5 bases, V lost 6 bases, and 8 bases had no gene match. CDR3 DNA sequence: TGTGCCAGCAGCCGACAGGGGAGGGAGACTGAAGCTTTCTTT. It codes for CASSRQGRETEAFF.

This clone was recorded a few times. This chain links TRBV28 with TRBJ1-1, with TRBD1 identical over 12 bases. CDR1 and CDR2 from the germline V gene are MDHEN and SYDVKM. V gave up 11 bases and J gave up 11 bases; unmatched junction bases: 15. The CDR3 length is 14 residues. In nucleotides, the CDR3 is TGTGCCGCAGGGATGGGACAGGGGGCGTTTAAGGCTTTCTTT. Amino acids: CAAGMGQGAFKAFF.

Turning to this clone: Other DNA sequences in the same sample also yield this CDR3. V is TRBV15 and J is TRBJ1-6; 8 bases are a match to TRBD1. Germline values: CDR1 LNHNV, CDR2 YYDKDF (reference sequence). This CDR3 has 15 amino acids. With 3 bases clipped from V and 7 bases from J, the junction kept 5 bases outside the gene matches. Written as DNA, the CDR3 is TGTGCCACCAGCAGGTCGGGACAGGCCAATTCACCCCTCCACTTT. Its protein is CATSRSGQANSPLHF.

V gene TRBV19 combines with J gene TRBJ2-1; 9 nucleotides agree with TRBD1. Germline V gives CDR1 LNHDA, CDR2 SQIVND (reference sequence). The CDR3 consists of 17 residues. The J segment lost 7 bases and the V segment lost 3 bases, leaving 13 bases of the junction unmatched. This CDR3 is CASSILAGGQGVNEQFF. DNA for the CDR3: TGTGCCAGTAGTATTTTAGCTGGGGGACAGGGTGTGAATGAGCAGTTCTTC.

The chain carries TRBV11-2 and TRBJ2-2; 7 nucleotides agree with TRBD2. The CDR3 totals 14 residues. The germline gives CDR1 SGHAT, CDR2 FQNNGV. Trimming removed 3 bases from V and 7 bases from J; junction bases left unmatched: 5. CDR3 residues: CASSLGGPIGELFF. CDR3 sequence (DNA): TGTGCCAGCAGCTTGGGAGGGCCCATCGGGGAGCTGTTTTTT. The variable domain in full, completed from reference TRBV11-2 and TRBJ2-2, reads EAGVAQSPRYKIIEKRQSVAFWCNPISGHATLYWYQQILGQGPKLLIQFQNNGVVDDSQLPKDRFSAERLKGVDSTLKIQPAKLEDSAVYLCASSLGGPIGELFFGEGSRLTVL.

CDR3 residues: CASSPPGSSGSYEQYF. DNA for the CDR3: TGTGCCAGCTCACCACCCGGCTCTAGCGGGAGCTACGAGCAGTACTTC. The chain joins TRBV18 to TRBJ2-7; TRBD2 matches at 10 bases. The length of the CDR3 is 16 residues. Germline V CDR1 and CDR2: KGHSH, LQKENI. With V trimmed by 0 bases and J by 3 bases, 5 bases remained unmatched.

This chain joins TRBV7-2 and TRBJ2-2; TRBD2 aligns across 8 bases. The CDR3 runs to 14 residues. With V trimmed by 8 bases and J by 3 bases, 5 bases remained unmatched. Germline values: CDR1 SGHTA, CDR2 FQGNSA. Here the CDR3 reads CASVGGGYTGELFF. The CDR3 DNA reads TGTGCCAGCGTCGGGGGGGGGTACACCGGGGAGCTGTTTTTT. The full variable domain, its missing parts supplied by reference TRBV7-2 and TRBJ2-2, is GAGVSQSPSNKVTEKGKDVELRCDPISGHTALYWYRQSLGQGLEFLIYFQGNSAPDKSGLPSDRFSAERTGGSVSTLTIQRTQQEDSAVYLCASVGGGYTGELFFGEGSRLTVL.

V is TRBV4-1 and J is TRBJ2-2, with a weak D call TRBD2 (5 bases). V lost 0 bases and J lost 2, with 13 bases in between. The germline V gene encodes CDR1 MGHRA and CDR2 YSYEKL. The CDR3 spans 17 residues. The CDR3 sequence is CASSQDQTGINTGELFF. The CDR3 DNA is TGCGCCAGCAGCCAAGATCAGACGGGGATAAACACCGGGGAGCTGTTTTTT.